The clone carrying this T cell receptor (beta chain) was detected ten times or more. The antigen remains undetermined. Individuals selected for sequencing had exhibited CD8+CD57+ cell expansion on flow cytometry. Every one of the patients had aplastic anemia (severe, acquired). The data originate from a study of CD8+CD57+ T cells in acquired aplastic anemia. For the study at large: Sorted CD4+ and CD8+ cell DNA averaged about 3 ug.

Study observations and caveats: Approximately 28 CD8+ CDR3 sequences were shared between patients and controls.

The ends lost 6 bases at V and 10 bases at J; junction bases unmatched: 14. Germline CDR1 reads DFQATT; CDR2 reads SNEGSKA (reference sequence). The CDR3 length is 14 residues. Profiles of TCR beta VDJ and CDR3 were generated from a genomic DNA template. TCRdb called the reads again in MiXCR, with one record for every CDR3 protein. The sample has more than 150,000 distinct CDR3 sequences, around 47% seen once. This clonotype was obtained from a human donor with aplastic anemia. The sample comprised sorted CD4+, CD8+, or CD8+CD57+ T cells (not recorded which) from PBMCs. The chain employs TRBV20-1 and TRBJ2-1, with 8 bases fitting TRBD2. The CDR3 spells CSANRVGGRKEQFF. Written as DNA, the CDR3 is TGCAGTGCAAACAGGGTTGGCGGGAGGAAGGAGCAGTTCTTC.